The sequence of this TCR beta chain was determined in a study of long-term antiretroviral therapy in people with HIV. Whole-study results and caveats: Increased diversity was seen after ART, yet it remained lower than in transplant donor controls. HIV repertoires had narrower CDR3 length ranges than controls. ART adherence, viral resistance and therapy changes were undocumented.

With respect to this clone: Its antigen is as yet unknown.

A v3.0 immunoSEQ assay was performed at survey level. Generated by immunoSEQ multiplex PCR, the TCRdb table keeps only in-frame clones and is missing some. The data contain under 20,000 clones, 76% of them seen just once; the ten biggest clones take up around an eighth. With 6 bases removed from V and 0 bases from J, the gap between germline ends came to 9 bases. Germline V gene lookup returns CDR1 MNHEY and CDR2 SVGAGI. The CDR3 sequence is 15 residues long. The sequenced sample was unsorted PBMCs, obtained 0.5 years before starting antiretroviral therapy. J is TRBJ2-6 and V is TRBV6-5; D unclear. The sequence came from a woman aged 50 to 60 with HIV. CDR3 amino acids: CASRLTDSGANVLTF. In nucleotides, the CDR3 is TGTGCCAGCAGGCTCACAGACTCTGGGGCCAACGTCCTGACTTTC.